This TCR beta chain was sequenced during a study of T cell responses to AZD1222 COVID-19 vaccine. On the study more broadly: Second-dose recipients at about 4 or about 12 weeks were treated as one pooled group. Study outcomes and limitations: At baseline, just five to seven AZD1222 recipients tested seropositive.

Generated by immunoSEQ multiplex PCR, the TCRdb table keeps only in-frame clones and is missing some. The sample yields about 55,000 clones, about 89% seen once. About this clone: Its specificity is not known.

Germline V gives CDR1 MDHEN, CDR2 SYDVKM. CDR3 length: 14 residues. Trimming removed 6 bases from V and 5 bases from J, with 14 bases in between. The rearrangement links TRBV28 to TRBJ2-1; D not certain. This TCR derives from an adult in good health. The source material was peripheral blood, sampled on day 0 of AZD1222 vaccination. The CDR3 here is CASRGWSIHNEQFF. The DNA for the CDR3 is TGTGCCAGCAGGGGGTGGAGCATCCACAATGAGCAGTTCTTC. Together with reference TRBV28 and TRBJ2-1, the CDR3 gives the full variable domain: DVKVTQSSRYLVKRTGEKVFLECVQDMDHENMFWYRQDPGLGLRLIYFSYDVKMKEKGDIPEGYSVSREKKERFSLILESASTNQTSMYLCASRGWSIHNEQFFGPGTRLTVL.